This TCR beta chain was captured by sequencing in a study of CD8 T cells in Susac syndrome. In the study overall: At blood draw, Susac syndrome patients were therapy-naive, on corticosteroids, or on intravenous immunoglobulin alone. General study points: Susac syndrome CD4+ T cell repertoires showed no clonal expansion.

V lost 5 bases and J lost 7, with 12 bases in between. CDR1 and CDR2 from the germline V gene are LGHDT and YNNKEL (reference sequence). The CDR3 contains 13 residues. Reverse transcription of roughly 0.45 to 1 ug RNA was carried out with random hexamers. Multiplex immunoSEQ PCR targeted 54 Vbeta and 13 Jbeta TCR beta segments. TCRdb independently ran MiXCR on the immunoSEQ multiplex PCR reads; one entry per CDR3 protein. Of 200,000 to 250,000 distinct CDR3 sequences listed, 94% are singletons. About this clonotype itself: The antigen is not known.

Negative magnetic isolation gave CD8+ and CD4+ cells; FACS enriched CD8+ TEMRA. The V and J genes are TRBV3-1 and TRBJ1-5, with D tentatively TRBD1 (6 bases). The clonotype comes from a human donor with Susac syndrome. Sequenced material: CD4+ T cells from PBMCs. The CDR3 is CASSASRGQPQHF. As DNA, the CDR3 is TGTGCCAGCAGCGCCTCAAGGGGGCAGCCCCAGCATTTT.